This entry features one T cell receptor (beta chain) sequence. The data are from a study of blood T cell repertoires in COVID-19. Study summary: Samples taken during acute and convalescent COVID-19 were collected in the United States, Italy and Spain. T cells, B-cell-depleted T cells, or PBMCs supplied cDNA or gDNA.

Source study methods: Reference gene primer amplification yielded estimated nucleated cell counts. TCRdb keeps only in-frame clones here, not all; method: immunoSEQ multiplex PCR. The DNA was the basis for D and trimming; V, J and clone size are from that table. This table holds roughly 100,000 clones, about 87% found once. Germline loops: CDR1 LNHDA, CDR2 SQIVND (reference sequence). The CDR3 is 17 amino acids. Trimming removed 4 bases from V and 0 bases from J, with 13 bases in between. This TCR was sampled from a man older than 75 with acute or convalescent COVID-19. Sequencing was performed on peripheral blood. The chain has TRBV19 and TRBJ2-6; tentative D call: TRBD2 (6 bases). The CDR3 region has the DNA TGTGCCAGTAGTAGGGGACTTTATTCCTCTGGGGCCAACGTCCTGACTTTC. As protein: CASSRGLYSSGANVLTF.